One sample yielded the 24 T cell receptor beta chains listed below, sequenced in a study of vaccination and CD4 T cells after COVID-19. The Oncomine TCR Beta short-read assay was applied to DNA of cultured CD4+ T cells. TCRdb called the PCR reads again in MiXCR, with one record for every CDR3 protein. This sample has 11,000 or so distinct CDR3 sequences, with approximately 57% found just once. Stated treatment: 10-day PBMC culture with coronavirus spike peptide pools or control peptides (ViraFEST assay). These receptors' antigens are unknown. Sequences were obtained from CD4+ T cells from blood, cultured in vitro. Every receptor here comes from a human donor who had recovered from COVID-19.

V usage is TRBV28 and J usage is TRBJ1-5; D is unclear. The CDR3 totals 12 residues. V lost 9 bases to trimming and J lost 5 bases, with 11 bases between them. The V gene's germline CDR1 is MDHEN and CDR2 SYDVKM. In nucleotides, the CDR3 is TGTGCCAGGAAGAGGGTTGATCAGCCCCAGCATTTT. Translating gives CARKRVDQPQHF. The full variable domain, rest sourced from reference TRBV28 and TRBJ1-5, is DVKVTQSSRYLVKRTGEKVFLECVQDMDHENMFWYRQDPGLGLRLIYFSYDVKMKEKGDIPEGYSVSREKKERFSLILESASTNQTSMYLCARKRVDQPQHFGDGTRLSIL.

The chain has TRBV20-1 and TRBJ1-2, with D maybe TRBD1 (5 bases). This CDR3 contains 16 residues. V shed 0 bases and J shed 6 bases, with 20 bases lying between them. In germline, CDR1 is DFQATT, CDR2 SNEGSKA (reference sequence). The CDR3 DNA follows: TGCAGTGCTAGAGATCCCCTGCTGGGGGGGAGGAATGGCTACACCTTC. Protein: CSARDPLLGGRNGYTF.

This clonotype was counted a few times. CDR3 protein: CSARKAGAIETQYF. CDR3 nucleotides: TGCAGTGCTAGAAAGGCGGGAGCTATAGAGACCCAGTACTTC. This sequence joins TRBV20-1 and TRBJ2-5, with 7 bases identical to TRBD2. Germline V CDR1 and CDR2: DFQATT, SNEGSKA (reference sequence). The V and J ends lost 2 bases and 4 bases, in that order; junction bases with no gene match: 7. This CDR3 is 14 amino acids long.

This clonotype turned up a few times. The chain joins TRBV27 to TRBJ1-2; 9 bases are shared with TRBD1. The CDR3 covers 13 residues. In germline, CDR1 is MNHEY, CDR2 SMNVEV (reference sequence). The V and J ends lost 5 bases and 6 bases, in that order; junction bases with no gene match: 4. The CDR3 sequence is CASSGRQGDGYTF. The CDR3 DNA reads as TGTGCCAGCAGTGGGAGACAGGGGGATGGCTACACCTTC.

The J gene is TRBJ2-5, the V gene TRBV20-1, with unresolved D. The V gene lost 6 bases and the J gene lost 7 bases, with 21 bases spanning the gap. Germline V gene sequence: CDR1 DFQATT, CDR2 SNEGSKA (reference sequence). The CDR3 sequence is 14 residues long. The chain's CDR3 is CSATLGLSIGTQYF. The CDR3 DNA follows: TGCAGTGCCACCCTAGGGTTGAGTATTGGGACCCAGTACTTC.

This chain uses TRBV7-9 with TRBJ2-1; no clear D gene. Trimming shortened V by 4 bases and J by 5 bases, and 3 bases separated the two germline ends. Germline assignment: CDR1 SEHNR and CDR2 FQNEAQ (reference sequence). This CDR3 has 11 amino acids. CDR3 loop: CASSYDNEQFF. In DNA, the CDR3 is TGTGCCAGCAGCTACGACAATGAGCAGTTCTTC.

The CDR3 here is CASSQSRRCSYEQYF. CDR3 nucleotide sequence: TGCGCCAGCAGTCAATCGAGGCGGTGCTCCTACGAGCAGTACTTC. The genes are TRBV23-1 and TRBJ2-7; D gene ambiguous. TRBV23-1 belongs to the ORF category, with a function that is uncertain. The CDR3 loop spans 15 amino acids. The ends were cut back, 0 bases at V and 0 bases at J, with 9 bases in the middle.

This clonotype has only one observation. The chain combines TRBV19 with TRBJ2-5, with a possible D match to TRBD1 (5 bases). The length of the CDR3 is 13 residues. The V gene lost 5 bases and the J gene lost 0 bases, with 7 bases spanning the gap. Germline CDR1 LNHDA, CDR2 SQIVND (reference sequence). In DNA, the CDR3 is TGTGCCAGTAGTGAGACAGACCAAGAGACCCAGTACTTC. Translation: CASSETDQETQYF.

V and J are TRBV20-1 and TRBJ2-5; 9 bases align to TRBD2. The trim removed 0 bases at V and 1 base at J, leaving 9 bases unmatched. Looked up from germline, CDR1 is DFQATT and CDR2 is SNEGSKA (reference sequence). The CDR3 contains 17 residues. CDR3: CSARDWGLAGLQETQYF. Written as DNA, the CDR3 is TGCAGTGCTAGAGATTGGGGGCTAGCGGGACTCCAAGAGACCCAGTACTTC.

This clonotype appeared a few times. This chain connects TRBV25-1 to TRBJ1-6; D is possibly TRBD1 (5 bases). V shed 1 base and J shed 6 bases, with 16 bases lying between them. Germline CDR1 MGHDK, CDR2 SYGVNS. The CDR3 length is 17 residues. The CDR3 loop is CASSESLGTWGNSPLHF. Written as DNA, the CDR3 is TGTGCCAGCAGTGAATCCCTCGGGACCTGGGGTAATTCACCCCTCCACTTT.

This clonotype came up a few times. Here the CDR3 DNA reads TGTGCCACCAGCAGAACCAGGGGGCGGGAGAGCAATCAGCCCCAGCATTTT. It specifies CATSRTRGRESNQPQHF. The chain is built from TRBV15 and TRBJ1-5; 8 positions agree with TRBD1. The trim removed 2 bases at V and 1 base at J, leaving 7 bases unmatched. Germline CDR1 LNHNV, CDR2 YYDKDF (reference sequence). The CDR3 spans 17 residues.

The chain links TRBV19 to TRBJ2-3; maybe TRBD1 (5 bases). V was cut by 5 bases and J by 0 bases, with 9 bases left in between. This CDR3 region has 14 residues. Germline lookup yields CDR1 LNHDA and CDR2 SQIVND (reference sequence). CDR3 residues: CASSPRQSTDTQYF. CDR3 in DNA: TGTGCCAGTAGTCCCCGACAGAGCACAGATACGCAGTATTTT.

This clonotype was found once. The V gene is TRBV9, the J gene TRBJ1-3; unclear D gene. Germline V CDR1 and CDR2: SGDLS, YYNGEE. This CDR3 has 13 residues. V lost 4 bases, J lost 4 bases, and 9 bases lay in between. This CDR3 is CASSQVGGNTIYF. In nucleotides, the CDR3 is TGTGCCAGCAGCCAAGTGGGGGGAAACACCATATATTTT. Full variable domain (missing parts from reference TRBV9 and TRBJ1-3): DSGVTQTPKHLITATGQRVTLRCSPRSGDLSVYWYQQSLDQGLQFLIQYYNGEERAKGNILERFSAQQFPDLHSELNLSSLELGDSALYFCASSQVGGNTIYFGEGSWLTVV.

This clonotype has a handful of counts. J is TRBJ1-2 and V is TRBV2; no definite D call. CDR1 and CDR2 (germline): SNHLY, FYNNEI. This CDR3 is 13 amino acids long. V was pared by 3 bases and J by 8 bases, with 13 bases between. CDR3 amino acids: CASSEGGIGGYTF. CDR3 in DNA: TGTGCCAGCAGTGAGGGCGGGATTGGCGGCTACACCTTC.

Here the CDR3 DNA reads TGTGCCAGCAGCTTAGAAGTCGTAGCCTACGAGCAGTACTTC. This codes for CASSLEVVAYEQYF. This rearrangement joins TRBV7-8 to TRBJ2-7; no clear D gene. Trimming pared 1 base from V and 2 bases from J, leaving 9 bases between. There are 14 residues in the CDR3. Germline V gives CDR1 SGHVS, CDR2 FQNEAQ.

This sequence joins TRBV7-2 and TRBJ2-7, with 8 bases matching TRBD2. Trimming removed 5 bases from V and 3 bases from J; junction bases left unmatched: 12. The CDR3 runs to 16 residues. CDR1 is SGHTA, CDR2 FQGNSA, per germline. The chain's CDR3 is CASSPGLAITIYEQYF. CDR3 DNA: TGTGCCAGCAGCCCCGGACTAGCAATTACTATCTACGAGCAGTACTTC. Variable domain in full (rest from reference TRBV7-2 and TRBJ2-7): GAGVSQSPSNKVTEKGKDVELRCDPISGHTALYWYRQSLGQGLEFLIYFQGNSAPDKSGLPSDRFSAERTGGSVSTLTIQRTQQEDSAVYLCASSPGLAITIYEQYFGPGTRLTVT.

V and J are TRBV30 and TRBJ1-5; a weak D match, TRBD1 (5 bases). CDR1 and CDR2 (germline): GTSNPN, SVGIG (reference sequence). This CDR3 region has 14 residues. The V and J ends lost 3 bases and 5 bases respectively, with 14 bases between them. The CDR3 coding sequence is TGTGCCTGGAGGGGGGAGGGACCACATCAGCCCCAGCATTTT. It is translated as CAWRGEGPHQPQHF. The whole variable domain, filled in from reference TRBV30 and TRBJ1-5, reads SQTIHQWPATLVQPVGSPLSLECTVEGTSNPNLYWYRQAAGRGLQLLFYSVGIGQISSEVPQNLSASRPQDRQFILSSKKLLLSDSGFYLCAWRGEGPHQPQHFGDGTRLSIL.

The chain is built from TRBV27 and TRBJ2-3, with TRBD2 matching 11 bases. Germline V lookup: CDR1 MNHEY, CDR2 SMNVEV (reference sequence). The CDR3 runs to 17 residues. J gave up 4 bases and V 5 bases, and 11 bases lay outside the gene matches. The CDR3 loop is CASSPGSGRAGADTQYF. DNA for the CDR3: TGTGCCAGCAGTCCCGGTAGCGGGAGGGCGGGAGCAGATACGCAGTATTTT.

This chain uses TRBV6-2 or TRBV6-3 with TRBJ2-5, with TRBD2 matching over 10 bases. The V segment lost 3 bases and the J segment 6 bases; nucleotides outside the gene matches: 13. From germline, CDR1 is MNHEY and CDR2 SVGEGT. This CDR3 comprises 17 residues. CDR3 amino acids: CASSYLSASGSSQTQYF. CDR3 DNA sequence: TGTGCCAGCAGTTATTTGTCGGCTAGCGGGAGTTCGCAGACCCAGTACTTC.

The V gene is TRBV27, the J gene TRBJ1-6, with a tentative D call TRBD1 (6 bases). CDR3 size: 12 residues. Trimming took 6 bases from V and 8 from J, leaving 8 bases between them. The V gene's germline CDR1 is MNHEY and CDR2 SMNVEV (reference sequence). The CDR3 spells CASSRGYSPLHF. The CDR3 DNA follows: TGTGCCAGCAGCAGGGGTTATTCACCCCTCCACTTT.

This clonotype was counted between two and nine times. The CDR3 sequence is CASSKARASYCGYTF. As DNA, the CDR3 is TGTGCCAGCAGCAAAGCCCGGGCGTCCTACTGTGGCTACACCTTC. The J gene is TRBJ1-2, the V gene TRBV21-1; TRBD1, as called in the table, went unchecked against the DNA. TRBV21-1 corresponds to a pseudogene. The CDR3 length is 15 residues.

J is TRBJ2-3 and V is TRBV7-8, with 8 positions matching TRBD2. Per germline, CDR1 SGHVS and CDR2 FQNEAQ. The V segment lost 5 bases and the J segment 3 bases; nucleotides outside the gene matches: 7. The CDR3 spans 15 residues. CDR3 in amino acids: CASSSSGMGTDTQYF. The CDR3 DNA reads TGTGCCAGCAGCAGTAGCGGGATGGGTACAGATACGCAGTATTTT.

The V gene is TRBV20-1, the J gene TRBJ1-3; D is ambiguous. V lost 0 bases to trimming and J lost 2 bases, with 11 bases between them. The CDR3 length is 15 residues. Germline CDR1 DFQATT, CDR2 SNEGSKA (reference sequence). DNA for the CDR3: TGCAGTGCTAGAGAGTTGGGCAGCCCTGGAAACACCATATATTTT. It is translated as CSARELGSPGNTIYF.

This clonotype was counted a few times. The genes are TRBV6-1 and TRBJ2-3, with D possibly TRBD1 on 6 matching bases. The CDR3 loop spans 15 amino acids. CDR1 and CDR2 from the germline V gene are MNHNS and SASEGT. The V and J ends lost 2 bases and 5 bases respectively, with 14 bases between them. CDR3 sequence: CASSESLGGGDTQYF. DNA of the CDR3: TGTGCCAGCAGTGAATCGCTTGGGGGCGGAGATACGCAGTATTTT.